A single sample gave rise to the 7 T cell receptor beta chains below, sequenced in a study of shared clonotypes between healthy human individuals. Profiling relied on immunoSEQ multiplex PCR, and the TCRdb table lists in-frame clones only, not all of them. This sample has some 2,400,000 clones, with more than 90% found just once. The sample consisted of naive CD4+ T cells sorted from blood. Subset noted: CD45RA+ positively selected. The receptors originated from a young man in good health.

The rearrangement links TRBV15 to TRBJ1-1; D is unresolved. The V gene's germline CDR1 is LNHNV and CDR2 YYDKDF (reference sequence). V was pared by 0 bases and J by 5 bases, with 10 bases between. CDR3 size: 14 residues. CDR3 nucleotides: TGTGCCACCAGCAGAGATATGACATCGACTGAAGCTTTCTTT. This encodes CATSRDMTSTEAFF. Full variable domain (rest looked up from reference TRBV15 and TRBJ1-1): DAMVIQNPRYQVTQFGKPVTLSCSQTLNHNVMYWYQQKSSQAPKLLFHYYDKDFNNEADTPDNFQSRRPNTSFCFLDIRSPGLGDTAMYLCATSRDMTSTEAFFGQGTRLTVV.

CDR3 loop: CASSERTSGSGWRTDTQYF. Written as DNA, the CDR3 is TGTGCCAGCAGTGAACGTACTAGCGGGAGTGGATGGCGCACAGATACGCAGTATTTT. The rearrangement joins TRBV6-1 to TRBJ2-3; TRBD2 aligns across 11 bases. The V gene's germline CDR1 is MNHNS and CDR2 SASEGT. The V segment lost 2 bases and the J segment 1 base; nucleotides outside the gene matches: 11. CDR3 size: 19 residues.

The V and J genes are TRBV7-9 and TRBJ2-3; D perhaps matches TRBD2 (5 bases). This CDR3 is 18 amino acids long. Trimming took 4 bases from V and 2 from J, leaving 22 bases between them. Germline V CDR1 and CDR2: SEHNR, FQNEAQ (reference sequence). DNA for the CDR3: TGTGCCAGCAGCTACTTGCCGGGGAAGGCATTTTCCACAGATACGCAGTATTTT. It yields the protein CASSYLPGKAFSTDTQYF.

This chain connects TRBV29-1 to TRBJ1-1; D is unresolved. Per germline, CDR1 SQVTM and CDR2 ANQGSEA. This CDR3 spans 16 amino acids. V lost 2 bases and J lost 0, with 16 bases in between. The CDR3 coding sequence is TGCAGCGTTGAATATCGGGTGGCCAGGCTGAACACTGAAGCTTTCTTT. It translates to CSVEYRVARLNTEAFF.

Turning to this clone: Other DNA sequences in the sample encode the same CDR3. V gene TRBV18 combines with J gene TRBJ1-1, with D possibly TRBD1 on 5 matching bases. Germline V gene lookup returns CDR1 KGHSH and CDR2 LQKENI. Trimming cost V 1 base and J 2 bases, with 8 bases left between them. The CDR3 is made up of 14 amino acids. For the CDR3, the DNA is TGTGCCAGCTCACCACGGCAGGGAAACACTGAAGCTTTCTTT. This codes for CASSPRQGNTEAFF.

V is TRBV5-6 and J is TRBJ2-3; D possibly corresponds to TRBD1 (5 bases). Looked up from germline, CDR1 is SGHDT and CDR2 is YYEEEE. Deletions cut 2 bases from V and 1 base from J, with 11 bases between. There are 15 residues in the CDR3. As DNA, the CDR3 is TGTGCCAGCAGCTTCTTTTCCAGGGGCACAGATACGCAGTATTTT. This translates into CASSFFSRGTDTQYF.

Remarks on this clone: In the same sample, other DNA sequences code for this CDR3. V gene TRBV10-3 combines with J gene TRBJ2-5; D gene uncertain. V was clipped by 0 bases and J by 4 bases, with 9 bases between them. Germline lookup yields CDR1 ENHRY and CDR2 SYGVKD. This CDR3 spans 14 amino acids. CDR3 bases: TGTGCCATCAGTGAGTCTTGGGGTGGAGAGACCCAGTACTTC. Its protein product is CAISESWGGETQYF.